This paragraph reports one TCR beta chain. Its matching antigen is unknown. Trimming stripped 6 bases from V and 5 bases from J, with 13 bases between. Germline assignment: CDR1 MDHEN and CDR2 SYDVKM. The CDR3 has 13 residues. This entry is derived from a study of shared clonotypes between healthy human individuals. At the level of the study: CD4 naive cells filled three plates per donor, CD4 memory three, CD8 naive two and CD8 memory one. Notes on the study in general: A handful of donors showed sharing of about 4.7% of naive CD4 clonotypes. Blood was the only sampled material, and tissue repertoires likely differ.

Method: immunoSEQ multiplex PCR; TCRdb's copy keeps in-frame clones and lacks some. Of 2 million to 2.5 million clones in the sample, roughly 90% were seen once. The rearrangement joins TRBV28 to TRBJ2-5, with D possibly being TRBD1 (5 bases). The sample was naive CD4+ T cells from PBMCs. Subset noted: CD45RA+ positively selected. The origin of this receptor is a man in his late teens or twenties in good health. Some clones in this sample may be carry-over from other donors' samples. The CDR3, as DNA: TGTGCCAGCAGCGACAGTTTGGGGGAGACCCAGTACTTC. The encoded protein is CASSDSLGETQYF. The full variable domain, rest sourced from reference TRBV28 and TRBJ2-5, is DVKVTQSSRYLVKRTGEKVFLECVQDMDHENMFWYRQDPGLGLRLIYFSYDVKMKEKGDIPEGYSVSREKKERFSLILESASTNQTSMYLCASSDSLGETQYFGPGTRLLVL.